This TCR beta chain was identified in a study of T cell responses to AZD1222 COVID-19 vaccine (dated by TCRdb to the early 2020s). Turning to the overall study: AZD1222 recipients whose second dose came at about 4 weeks and those whose second dose came at about 12 weeks were combined into one group, since spike-specific TCR depth and breadth did not differ between the two schedules. TCR sequencing covered fewer than 250 trial participants: about 210 given two doses of AZD1222 and about 26 given two doses of MenACWY control vaccine. Enrollment into the trials was organized by age into subgroups of 18-55, 56-69 and 70-plus years, and those subgroups contained around 150, 28 and 57 TCR-sequenced participants, respectively. General study outcomes and caveats: Epitopes outside the regions mutated in the B.1.351 and B.1.1.7 variants were reportedly recognized by nearly half of the unique spike-specific TCRs. Because no day 14 peak-response samples were available, the repertoires could be characterized only after the peak T cell response. Vaccine-associated CD4 TCRs spanned the whole spike protein, with dominant responses in regions 160-218 and 743-854. After two AZD1222 doses, spike-specific TCR breadth and depth were significantly higher than at day 0 and than in MenACWY recipients. Most participants were white British and females outnumbered males, and the authors suggested that clonal diversity may have been underestimated. In the small 56-69-year group, the increase in depth fell short of significance, most likely because of low power. Conclusions about previously exposed vaccinees are limited, since just five or six AZD1222 recipients were seropositive for SARS-CoV-2 at baseline.

The CDR3 regions of human TCRbeta chains were analyzed by immunosequencing. Regarding the original processing steps: Repertoire TCRs were checked for matches against a reference library of SARS-CoV-2-specific TCRs that had been generated using the MIRA antigen-specificity platform. Breadth was defined as the fraction of unique TCRs that were SARS-CoV-2-associated, and depth was defined as the fraction of total T cells that were SARS-CoV-2-associated. Each spike-specific TCR was assigned to its reactive spike region and to a CD4 or CD8 class using the MIRA data. Log10-transformed breadth and depth values were compared by one-way ANOVA with Sidak's multiple comparisons tests. Sourced from immuneACCESS, this table was stored by TCRdb with only in-frame sequences that have V and J called. A share of the clones is absent; for the studies checked, an unresolved V gene accounts for under half, and the remainder has no known explanation. From that table come the V and J calls and clone size; the DNA was used to work out D and trimming. For this sample there are about 130,000 clones; roughly nine tenths appear just once. The ten largest make up 6% to 7.5% of the sample.

From a lookup of the germline V gene (reference sequence), CDR1 and CDR2 are SEHNR and FQNEAQ. The junction shows trimming of 1 base on V and 6 bases on J, plus 12 bases between the germline ends. Its CDR3 holds 14 amino acids, cysteine through phenylalanine. This entry keeps only the CDR3 DNA: 42 bases, framed from base 1. About this clone: Its antigen is still unknown. One base away there is no much larger clone; base qualities are not given.

The sample's time point label is to be understood as: baseline before first vaccination. The vaccinee samples were drawn from two UK trials, COV001 and COV002, one of which was a single-blind randomized controlled phase 2/3 trial testing AZD1222 (ChAdOx1 nCoV-19) in healthy adults. For TCRbeta chain sequencing, PBMC samples were collected from trial participants at day 0 and at day 28 after the second dose. The sample consisted of peripheral blood, taken on day 0 of AZD1222 vaccination. Recombination joined TRBV7-9 with TRBJ1-2; a weak D assignment points to TRBD1 (6 bases agree). The receptor was derived from an adult in good health. The nucleotide sequence reads TGTGCCAGCAGCTTAGGTTGGGGGCTAGATGGCTACACCTTC. Protein translation: CASSLGWGLDGYTF.